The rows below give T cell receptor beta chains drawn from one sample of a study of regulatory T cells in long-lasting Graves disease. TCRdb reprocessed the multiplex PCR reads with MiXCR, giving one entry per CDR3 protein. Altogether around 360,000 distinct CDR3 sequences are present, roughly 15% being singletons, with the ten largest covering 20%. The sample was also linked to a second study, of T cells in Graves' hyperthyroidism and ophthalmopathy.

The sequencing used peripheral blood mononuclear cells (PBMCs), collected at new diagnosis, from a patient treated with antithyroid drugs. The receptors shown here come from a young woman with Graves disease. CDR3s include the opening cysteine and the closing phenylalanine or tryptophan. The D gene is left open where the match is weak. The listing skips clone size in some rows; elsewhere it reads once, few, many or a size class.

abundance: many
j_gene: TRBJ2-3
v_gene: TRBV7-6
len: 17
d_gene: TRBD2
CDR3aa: CASSLVSGARRTDTQYF
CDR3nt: TGTGCCAGCAGCTTAGTGAGCGGGGCCCGACGCACAGATACGCAGTATTTT

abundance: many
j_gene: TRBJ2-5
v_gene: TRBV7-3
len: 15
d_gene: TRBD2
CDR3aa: CASSPTGGGSETQYF
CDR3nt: TGTGCCAGCAGCCCGACGGGGGGGGGTAGTGAGACCCAGTACTTC

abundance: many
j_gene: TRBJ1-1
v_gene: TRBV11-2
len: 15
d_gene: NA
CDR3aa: CASSLQRAGNTEAFF
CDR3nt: TGTGCCAGCAGCTTACAGCGGGCTGGGAACACTGAAGCTTTCTTT

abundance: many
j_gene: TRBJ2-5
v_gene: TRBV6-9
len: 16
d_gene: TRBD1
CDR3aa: CASSYHDGTGVRTQYF
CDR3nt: TGTGCCAGCAGTTATCACGATGGGACAGGGGTCCGGACCCAGTACTTC

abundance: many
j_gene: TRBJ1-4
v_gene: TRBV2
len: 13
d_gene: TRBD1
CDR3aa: CASRSQGGEKLFF
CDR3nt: TGTGCCAGCCGGAGTCAGGGGGGGGAAAAACTGTTTTTT

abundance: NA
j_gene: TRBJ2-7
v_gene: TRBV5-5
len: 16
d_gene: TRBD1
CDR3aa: CASSRPQGVLDYEQYF
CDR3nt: TGTGCCAGCAGCCGACCTCAGGGGGTGTTAGACTACGAGCAGTACTTC

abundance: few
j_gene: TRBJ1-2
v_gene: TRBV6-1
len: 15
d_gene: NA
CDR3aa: CASRVANLANYGYTF
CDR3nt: TGTGCCAGCAGGGTAGCAAACTTAGCTAACTATGGCTACACCTTC

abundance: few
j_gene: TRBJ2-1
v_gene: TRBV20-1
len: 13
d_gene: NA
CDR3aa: CSARDYLYNEQFF
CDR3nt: TGCAGTGCTAGAGATTATCTCTACAATGAGCAGTTCTTC

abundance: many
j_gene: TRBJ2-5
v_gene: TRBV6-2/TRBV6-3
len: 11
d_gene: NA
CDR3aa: CASSEGETQYF
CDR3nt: TGTGCCAGCAGTGAAGGGGAGACCCAGTACTTC

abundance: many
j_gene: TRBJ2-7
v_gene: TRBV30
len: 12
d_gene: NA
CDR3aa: CAWARDRDEQYF
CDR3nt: TGTGCCTGGGCTCGTGACCGGGACGAGCAGTACTTC

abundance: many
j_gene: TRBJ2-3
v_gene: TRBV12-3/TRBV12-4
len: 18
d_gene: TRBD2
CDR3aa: CASTPGAGGPPGTDTQYF
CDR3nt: TGTGCCAGCACCCCAGGGGCGGGAGGGCCACCCGGCACAGATACGCAGTATTTT

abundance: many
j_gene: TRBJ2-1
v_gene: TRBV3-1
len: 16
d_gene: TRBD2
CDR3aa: CASSQGGLAVWGEQFF
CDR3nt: TGTGCCAGCAGCCAAGGGGGACTAGCGGTTTGGGGTGAGCAGTTCTTC

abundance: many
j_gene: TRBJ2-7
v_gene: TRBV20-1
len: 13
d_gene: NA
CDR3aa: CSASGDRYYEQYF
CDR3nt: TGCAGTGCTAGTGGTGACAGATACTACGAGCAGTACTTC

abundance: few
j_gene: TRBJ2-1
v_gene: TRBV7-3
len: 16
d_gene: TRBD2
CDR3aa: CASSPAGGLGFSEQFF
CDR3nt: TGTGCCAGCAGCCCGGCGGGGGGACTAGGATTTTCTGAGCAGTTCTTC

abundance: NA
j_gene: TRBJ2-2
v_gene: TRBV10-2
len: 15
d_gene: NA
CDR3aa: CASSESTANTGELFF
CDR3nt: TGCGCCAGCAGTGAGTCGACAGCGAACACCGGGGAGCTGTTTTTT

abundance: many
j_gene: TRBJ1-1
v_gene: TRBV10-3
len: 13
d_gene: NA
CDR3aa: CAISGGPENEAFF
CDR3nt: TGTGCCATCAGTGGAGGCCCGGAAAATGAAGCTTTCTTT

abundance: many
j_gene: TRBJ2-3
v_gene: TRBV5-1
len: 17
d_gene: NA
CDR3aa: CASSWTGQSPRRDTQYF
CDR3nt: TGCGCCAGCAGCTGGACGGGGCAGTCGCCGCGCAGAGATACGCAGTATTTT

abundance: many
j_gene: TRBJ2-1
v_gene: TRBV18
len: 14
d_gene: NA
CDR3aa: CASSPGAAGNEQFF
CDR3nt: TGTGCCAGCTCACCGGGAGCGGCGGGGAATGAGCAGTTCTTC

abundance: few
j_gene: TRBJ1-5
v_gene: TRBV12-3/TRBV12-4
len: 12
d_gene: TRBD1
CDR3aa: CASSLALQGQHF
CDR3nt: TGTGCCAGCAGTTTAGCGCTACAGGGGCAGCATTTT

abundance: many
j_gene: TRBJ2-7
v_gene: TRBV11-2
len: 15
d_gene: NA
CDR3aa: CASSLSRTLGVEQYF
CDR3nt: TGTGCCAGCAGCTTATCGAGGACCCTCGGGGTAGAGCAGTACTTC

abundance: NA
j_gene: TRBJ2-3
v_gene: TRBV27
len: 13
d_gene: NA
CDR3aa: CASSLQDTDTQYF
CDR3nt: TGTGCCAGCAGTTTACAAGACACAGATACGCAGTATTTT

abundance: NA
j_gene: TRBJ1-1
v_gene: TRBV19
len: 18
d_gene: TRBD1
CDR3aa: CASSTLGQGFGGNTEAFF
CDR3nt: TGTGCCAGTAGTACCCTTGGACAGGGGTTTGGGGGGAACACTGAAGCTTTCTTT

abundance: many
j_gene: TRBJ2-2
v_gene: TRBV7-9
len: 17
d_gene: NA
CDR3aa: CASGKQTSGQGAGELFF
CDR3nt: TGTGCCAGCGGCAAACAAACTAGCGGACAGGGTGCCGGGGAGCTGTTTTTT

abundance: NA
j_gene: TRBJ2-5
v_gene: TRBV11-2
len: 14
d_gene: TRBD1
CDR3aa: CASASGQGRETQYF
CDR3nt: TGTGCCAGCGCCTCCGGACAGGGGAGAGAGACCCAGTACTTC

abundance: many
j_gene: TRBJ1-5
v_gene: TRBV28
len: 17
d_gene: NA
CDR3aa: CASSLKISVSSNQPQHF
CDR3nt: TGTGCCAGCAGTTTAAAGATCTCAGTTAGCAGCAATCAGCCCCAGCATTTT

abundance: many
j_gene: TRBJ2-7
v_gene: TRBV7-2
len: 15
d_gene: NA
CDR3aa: CASSLDGSMFYEQYF
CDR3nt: TGTGCCAGCAGCTTAGACGGGAGCATGTTCTACGAGCAGTACTTC

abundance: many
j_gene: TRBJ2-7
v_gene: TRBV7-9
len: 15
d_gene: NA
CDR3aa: CASSFARGRIYEQYF
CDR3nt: TGTGCCAGCAGCTTTGCAAGGGGACGGATTTACGAGCAGTACTTC

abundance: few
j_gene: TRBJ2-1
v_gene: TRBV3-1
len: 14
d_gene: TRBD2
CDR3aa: CASSQTSGRVEQFF
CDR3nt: TGTGCCAGCAGTCAGACTAGCGGGAGGGTTGAGCAGTTCTTC

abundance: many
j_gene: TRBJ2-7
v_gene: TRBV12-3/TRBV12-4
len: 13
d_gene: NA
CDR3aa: CASSTAHNYEQYF
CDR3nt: TGTGCCAGTTCAACGGCGCATAACTACGAGCAGTACTTC

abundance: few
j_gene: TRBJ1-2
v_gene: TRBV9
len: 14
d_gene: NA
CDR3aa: CASSTLLGNYGYTF
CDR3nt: TGTGCCAGCAGCACCCTGTTGGGGAACTATGGCTACACCTTC

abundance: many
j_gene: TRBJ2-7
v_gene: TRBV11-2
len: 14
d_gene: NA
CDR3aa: CASSLDRGSYEQYF
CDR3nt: TGTGCCAGCAGCTTAGACAGGGGCAGCTACGAGCAGTACTTC

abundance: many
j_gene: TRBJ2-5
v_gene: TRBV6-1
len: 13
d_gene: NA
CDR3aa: CASTQRAQETQYF
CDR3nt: TGTGCCAGCACCCAGCGGGCGCAAGAGACCCAGTACTTC

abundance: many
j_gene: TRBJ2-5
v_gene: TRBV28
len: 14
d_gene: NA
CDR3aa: CASSLMGPQETQYF
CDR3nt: TGTGCCAGCAGTTTAATGGGACCGCAAGAGACCCAGTACTTC

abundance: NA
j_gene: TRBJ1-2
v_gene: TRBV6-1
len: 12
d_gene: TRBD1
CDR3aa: CASRVQGKGYTF
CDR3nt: TGTGCCAGCAGGGTACAGGGGAAGGGCTACACCTTC

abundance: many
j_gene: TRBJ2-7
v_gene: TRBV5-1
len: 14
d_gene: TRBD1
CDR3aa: CASSLEDRADEQYF
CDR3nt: TGTGCCAGCAGCTTGGAGGACAGGGCCGACGAGCAGTACTTC

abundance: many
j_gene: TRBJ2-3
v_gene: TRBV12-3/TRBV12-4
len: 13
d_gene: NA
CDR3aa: CASSRRPADTQYF
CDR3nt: TGTGCCAGCTCAAGACGGCCCGCGGATACGCAGTATTTT

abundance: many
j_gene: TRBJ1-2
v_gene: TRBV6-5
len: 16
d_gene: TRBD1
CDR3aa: CASSYSARGQASGYTF
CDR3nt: TGTGCCAGCAGTTACTCGGCGAGGGGACAGGCTAGTGGCTACACCTTC

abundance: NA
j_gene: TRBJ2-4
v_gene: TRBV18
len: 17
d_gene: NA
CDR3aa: CASSPRRGLLTQNIQYF
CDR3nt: TGTGCCAGCTCACCACGGAGGGGGCTATTGACCCAAAACATTCAGTACTTC

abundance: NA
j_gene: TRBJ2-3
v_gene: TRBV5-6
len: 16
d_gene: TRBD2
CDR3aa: CASSLGTSGSSDTQYF
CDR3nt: TGTGCCAGCAGCCTCGGGACTAGCGGGAGCTCAGATACGCAGTATTTT

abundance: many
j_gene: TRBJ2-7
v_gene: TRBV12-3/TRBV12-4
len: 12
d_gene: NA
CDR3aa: CASSLGWDEQYF
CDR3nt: TGTGCCAGCAGTTTGGGCTGGGACGAGCAGTACTTC

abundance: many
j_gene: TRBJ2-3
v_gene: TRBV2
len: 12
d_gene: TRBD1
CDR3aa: CASSTNRGQQYF
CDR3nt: TGTGCCAGCAGTACAAACAGGGGGCAGCAGTATTTT

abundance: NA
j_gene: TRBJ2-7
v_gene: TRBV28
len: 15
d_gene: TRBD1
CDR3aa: CASSRVRDRPYEQYF
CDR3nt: TGTGCCAGCAGCCGCGTACGGGACAGACCCTACGAGCAGTACTTC

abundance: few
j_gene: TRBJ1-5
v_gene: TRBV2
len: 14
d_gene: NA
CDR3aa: CASSGKDVFQPQHF
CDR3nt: TGTGCCAGCAGTGGTAAAGACGTGTTTCAGCCCCAGCATTTT

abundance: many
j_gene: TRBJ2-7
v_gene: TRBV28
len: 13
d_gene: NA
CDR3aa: CASSSHDTYEQYF
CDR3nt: TGTGCCAGCAGTTCCCACGACACCTACGAGCAGTACTTC

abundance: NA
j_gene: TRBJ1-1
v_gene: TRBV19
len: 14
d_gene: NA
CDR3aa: CASSIVDKGTEAFF
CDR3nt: TGTGCCAGTAGTATAGTGGACAAGGGGACTGAAGCTTTCTTT

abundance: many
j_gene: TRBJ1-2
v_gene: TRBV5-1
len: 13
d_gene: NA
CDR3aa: CASSLAYANGYTF
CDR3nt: TGCGCCAGCAGCTTGGCCTATGCAAATGGCTACACCTTC

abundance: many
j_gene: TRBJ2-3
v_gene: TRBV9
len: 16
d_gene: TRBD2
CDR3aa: CASSVVTSGNTDTQYF
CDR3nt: TGTGCCAGCAGCGTAGTAACTAGCGGGAACACAGATACGCAGTATTTT

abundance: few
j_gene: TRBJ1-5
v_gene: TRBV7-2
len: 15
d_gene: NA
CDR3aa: CASSLGGWAGEPQHF
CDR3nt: TGTGCCAGCAGCTTAGGGGGCTGGGCCGGGGAGCCCCAGCATTTT

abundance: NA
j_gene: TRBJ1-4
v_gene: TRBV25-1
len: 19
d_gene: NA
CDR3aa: CASFRHWQGLLRANEKLFF
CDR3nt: TGTGCCAGCTTCAGACATTGGCAGGGTCTGTTGAGGGCTAATGAAAAACTGTTTTTT

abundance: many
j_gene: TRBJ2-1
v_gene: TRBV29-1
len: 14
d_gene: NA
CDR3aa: CSVRRGATDNEQFF
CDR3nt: TGCAGCGTCCGCCGGGGAGCCACCGACAATGAGCAGTTCTTC

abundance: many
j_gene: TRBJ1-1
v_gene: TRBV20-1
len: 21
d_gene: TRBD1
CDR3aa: CSARGQSGTPGQGVMNTEAFF
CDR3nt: TGCAGTGCTAGAGGACAAAGTGGTACCCCGGGACAGGGCGTCATGAACACTGAAGCTTTCTTT

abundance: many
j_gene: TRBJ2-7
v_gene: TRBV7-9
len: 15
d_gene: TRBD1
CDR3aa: CASSLGGQGGHEQYF
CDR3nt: TGTGCCAGCAGCCTCGGAGGACAGGGCGGCCACGAGCAGTACTTC

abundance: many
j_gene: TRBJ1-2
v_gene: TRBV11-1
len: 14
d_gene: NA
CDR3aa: CASSLPGANYGYTF
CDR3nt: TGTGCCAGCAGCTTACCAGGGGCTAACTATGGCTACACCTTC

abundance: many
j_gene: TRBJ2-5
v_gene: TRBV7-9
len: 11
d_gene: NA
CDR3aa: CASSLSETQYF
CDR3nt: TGTGCCAGCAGCTTATCCGAGACCCAGTACTTC

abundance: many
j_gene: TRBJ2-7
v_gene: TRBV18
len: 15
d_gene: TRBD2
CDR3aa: CASSLRTSGSSEQYF
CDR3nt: TGTGCCAGCTCACTCCGGACTAGCGGGAGTAGCGAGCAGTACTTC

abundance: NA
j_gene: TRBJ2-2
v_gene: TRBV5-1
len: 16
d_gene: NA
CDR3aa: CASSLGGFANTGELFF
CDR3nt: TGCGCCAGCAGCTTGGGAGGTTTCGCGAACACCGGGGAGCTGTTTTTT

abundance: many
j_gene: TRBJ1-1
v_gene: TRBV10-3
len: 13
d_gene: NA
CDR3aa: CAITGLMNTEAFF
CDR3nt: TGTGCCATCACTGGTTTGATGAACACTGAAGCTTTCTTT

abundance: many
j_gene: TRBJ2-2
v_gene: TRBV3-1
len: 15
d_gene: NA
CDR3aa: CASSQDRTRAGELFF
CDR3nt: TGTGCCAGCAGCCAAGATCGGACTCGGGCCGGGGAGCTGTTTTTT

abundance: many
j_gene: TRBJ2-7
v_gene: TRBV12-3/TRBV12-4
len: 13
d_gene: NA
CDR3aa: CASSPRASYEQYF
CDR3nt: TGTGCCAGCAGTCCCCGGGCCTCCTACGAGCAGTACTTC